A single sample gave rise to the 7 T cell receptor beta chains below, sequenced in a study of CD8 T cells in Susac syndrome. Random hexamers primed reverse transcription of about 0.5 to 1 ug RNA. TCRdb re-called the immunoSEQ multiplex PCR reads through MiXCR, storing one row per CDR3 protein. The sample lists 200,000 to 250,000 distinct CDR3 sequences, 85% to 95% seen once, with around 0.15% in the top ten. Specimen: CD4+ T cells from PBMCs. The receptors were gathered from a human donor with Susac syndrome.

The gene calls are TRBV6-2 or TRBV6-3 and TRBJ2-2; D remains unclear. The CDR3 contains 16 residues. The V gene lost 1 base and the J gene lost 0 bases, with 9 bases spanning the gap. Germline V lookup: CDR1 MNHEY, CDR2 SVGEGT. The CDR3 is CASSYYKAPNTGELFF. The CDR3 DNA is TGTGCCAGCAGTTACTACAAGGCACCGAACACCGGGGAGCTGTTTTTT.

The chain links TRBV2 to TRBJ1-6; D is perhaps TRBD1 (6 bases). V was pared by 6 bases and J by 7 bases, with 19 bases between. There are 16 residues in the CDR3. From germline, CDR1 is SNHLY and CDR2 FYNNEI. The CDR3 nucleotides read TGTGCCAGCAGGGAGCCGAGGGGGATAGGAAATTCACCCCTCCACTTT. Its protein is CASREPRGIGNSPLHF.

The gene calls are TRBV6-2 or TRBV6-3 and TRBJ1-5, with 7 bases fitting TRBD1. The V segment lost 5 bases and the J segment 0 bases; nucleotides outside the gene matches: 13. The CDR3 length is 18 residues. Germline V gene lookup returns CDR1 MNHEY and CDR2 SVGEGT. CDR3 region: CASSHLGDSGYSNQPQHF. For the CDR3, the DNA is TGTGCCAGCAGTCACCTCGGGGACAGCGGCTATAGCAATCAGCCCCAGCATTTT.

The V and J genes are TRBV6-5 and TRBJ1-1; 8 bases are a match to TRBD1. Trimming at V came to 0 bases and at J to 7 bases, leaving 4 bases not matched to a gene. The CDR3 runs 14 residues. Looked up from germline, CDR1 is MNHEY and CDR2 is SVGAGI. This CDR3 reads CASSYSGQDFEAFF. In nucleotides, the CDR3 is TGTGCCAGCAGTTACTCGGGACAGGATTTTGAAGCTTTCTTT.

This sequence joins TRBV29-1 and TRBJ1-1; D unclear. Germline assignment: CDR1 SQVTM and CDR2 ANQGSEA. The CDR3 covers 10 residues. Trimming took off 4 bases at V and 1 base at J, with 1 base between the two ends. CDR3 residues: CSVGNTEAFF. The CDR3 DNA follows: TGCAGCGTTGGGAACACTGAAGCTTTCTTT.

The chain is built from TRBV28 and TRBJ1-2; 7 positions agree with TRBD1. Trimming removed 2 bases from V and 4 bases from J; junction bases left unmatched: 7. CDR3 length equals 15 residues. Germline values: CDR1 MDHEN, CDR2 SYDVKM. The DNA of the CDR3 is TGTGCCAGCAGTTTAAGCCCCGGGACAGTCTATGGCTACACCTTC. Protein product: CASSLSPGTVYGYTF.

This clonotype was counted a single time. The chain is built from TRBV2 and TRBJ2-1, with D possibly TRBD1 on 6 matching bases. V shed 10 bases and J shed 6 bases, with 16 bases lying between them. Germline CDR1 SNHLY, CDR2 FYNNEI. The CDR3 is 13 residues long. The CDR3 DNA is TGTGCCACCCAACCCCCAGGGGTCAATGAGCAGTTCTTC. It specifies CATQPPGVNEQFF.